What follows describes a single T cell receptor (beta chain). The data originate from a study of blood T cell repertoires in COVID-19. Germline CDR1 reads SGHVS; CDR2 reads FQNEAQ. Trimming pared 7 bases from V and 0 bases from J, leaving 9 bases between. The CDR3 totals 13 residues. Some clones are missing from TCRdb's copy, which holds only in-frame ones; the method was immunoSEQ multiplex PCR. The table shows approximately 64,000 clones, with 81% occurring only once. The source of this sequence is an older woman with acute or convalescent COVID-19. Source material: peripheral blood. The chain couples TRBV7-8 to TRBJ1-1; perhaps TRBD1 as D (6 bases). CDR3: CASKTGLNTEAFF. The CDR3, as DNA: TGTGCCAGCAAAACAGGGCTGAACACTGAAGCTTTCTTT.